Listed below are T cell receptor beta chains from one sample, sequenced in a study of identical twins. One entry per CDR3 protein, called by TCRdb with MiXCR from the 5' RACE reads. The table shows over 200,000 distinct CDR3 sequences, with roughly 10% occurring only once. The sequencing input was memory T cells sorted from blood. These receptors originate from a man aged 50 to 60 in good health. Each CDR3 is given with its conserved first and last residue. The D gene is left open where the match is weak. Size tells how often a clone was seen (once, few, many) or the class of an expanded clone, and some rows leave it out.

size | J | D | V | DNA | CDR3
many | TRBJ1-6 | - | TRBV5-1 | TGCGCCAGCAGCTTGGCGGGCAGGGAGGTTTCACCCCTCCACTTT | CASSLAGREVSPLHF
many | TRBJ2-5 | - | TRBV10-2 | TGCGCCAGCAGTGTAGCCAGCCAGGGGGAGACCCAGTACTTC | CASSVASQGETQYF
- | TRBJ2-3 | TRBD2 | TRBV9 | TGTGCCAGCAGCACCAGGACTAGCGGGCGAACAGATACGCAGTATTTT | CASSTRTSGRTDTQYF
few | TRBJ2-6 | TRBD1 | TRBV11-2 | TGTGCCAGCAGCCTGCGGGGGACAGGGGCGCTGACTGGGGCCAACGTCCTGACTTTC | CASSLRGTGALTGANVLTF
few | TRBJ1-4 | - | TRBV20-1 | TGCAGTGCTAGCCAGGGGAGGCATGTTGAAAAACTGTTTTTT | CSASQGRHVEKLFF
few | TRBJ2-3 | - | TRBV10-3 | TGTGCCATCTCGGGACTCGTTAAAGATACGCAGTATTTT | CAISGLVKDTQYF
few | TRBJ2-7 | TRBD1 | TRBV7-2 | TGTGCCAGCAGCATCGGACAGGGCCCTGGGGAGCAGTACTTC | CASSIGQGPGEQYF
- | TRBJ1-5 | - | TRBV12-3/TRBV12-4 | TGTGCCAGCAGTTTGAGCCTGCAGCCCCACCATTTT | CASSLSLQPHHF
many | TRBJ2-3 | TRBD2 | TRBV20-1 | TGCAGTGCTAGTGGTATCGGAGCGGGGGACACAGATACGCAGTATTTT | CSASGIGAGDTDTQYF
few | TRBJ2-2 | - | TRBV27 | TGTGCCAGCGGGGTGGGACTTAGAGTCACCGGGGAGCTGTTTTTT | CASGVGLRVTGELFF
few | TRBJ1-4 | TRBD1 | TRBV11-1 | TGTGCCAGCAGCTTTTTAACTACAGGGGGCTGGACTAATGAAAAACTGTTTTTT | CASSFLTTGGWTNEKLFF
many | TRBJ1-6 | - | TRBV10-3 | TGTGCCACACGGACGGTGAATTCACCCCTCCACTTT | CATRTVNSPLHF
- | TRBJ2-3 | - | TRBV7-9 | TGTGCCAGCAGCTTAAGGGGGGACCGAACAGATACGCAGTATTTT | CASSLRGDRTDTQYF
many | TRBJ2-7 | - | TRBV19 | TGTGCCAGTACCGGGCCCGAAAGGAGTGAGCAGTACTTC | CASTGPERSEQYF
few | TRBJ2-1 | - | TRBV20-1 | TGCGGGGTGGGTAGAGAGGCTTACGAGCAGTTCTTC | CGVGREAYEQFF
few | TRBJ2-7 | - | TRBV7-3 | TGTGCCAGCAGCTTAAGTACAGGCCCCTACGAGCAGTACTTC | CASSLSTGPYEQYF
- | TRBJ2-5 | TRBD2 | TRBV7-9 | TGTGCCAGCAGCTTAGTCTCGGGACTAGCGGCAGGGACCCAGTACTTC | CASSLVSGLAAGTQYF
many | TRBJ2-2 | - | TRBV7-8 | TGTGCCAGCAGGGGACTCGGGGGTCGGGGCACCGGGGAGCTGTTTTTT | CASRGLGGRGTGELFF
many | TRBJ1-5 | TRBD1 | TRBV20-1 | TGCAGTGCCCTGAGGGGACAGATCAATCAGCCCCAGCATTTT | CSALRGQINQPQHF
- | TRBJ2-3 | TRBD2 | TRBV30 | TGTGCCTGGAGTGTTGGTATACCGCTAGCGGGGCGCACAGATACGCAGTATTTT | CAWSVGIPLAGRTDTQYF
many | TRBJ1-4 | - | TRBV20-1 | TGCAGTGCCCCCATAACTAATGAAAAACTGTTTTTT | CSAPITNEKLFF
- | TRBJ1-6 | - | TRBV30 | TGTGCCTGGAGTCGCCTTCCCAGGGGCTATAATTCACCCCTCCACTTT | CAWSRLPRGYNSPLHF
many | TRBJ2-1 | TRBD2 | TRBV29-1 | TGCAGCGTTGAAGACCCCCGACTAGCGGGAGCCTACAATGAGCAGTTCTTC | CSVEDPRLAGAYNEQFF
many | TRBJ1-3 | - | TRBV6-2/TRBV6-3 | TGTGCCAGCAGCCGCGGGACACACGGAAACACCATATATTTT | CASSRGTHGNTIYF
- | TRBJ2-1 | TRBD2 | TRBV2 | TGTGCCAATAGCGGGGCCTCCTACAATGAGCAGTTCTTC | CANSGASYNEQFF
many | TRBJ2-7 | TRBD1 | TRBV29-1 | TGCAGCGTTGAAGGGCAGGGGGTCCCCTACGAGCAGTACTTC | CSVEGQGVPYEQYF
many | TRBJ2-1 | TRBD2 | TRBV12-3/TRBV12-4 | TGTGCCAGCAGCCCTGGGGGGGTTACCTACTACAATGAGCAGTTCTTC | CASSPGGVTYYNEQFF
many | TRBJ2-2 | - | TRBV4-2 | TGTGCCAGCAGCCAAGTTACAGGCACCGGGGAGCTGTTTTTT | CASSQVTGTGELFF
few | TRBJ2-7 | - | TRBV5-1 | TGCGCCAGCAGCTCCGGGACTTCGAAACCCTACGAGCAGTACTTC | CASSSGTSKPYEQYF
few | TRBJ2-4 | - | TRBV29-1 | TGCAGCGTCTCAACTAGTGTACTAGCCAAAAACATTCAGTACTTC | CSVSTSVLAKNIQYF
- | TRBJ2-1 | - | TRBV11-1 | TGTGCCAGCAGCTTAAGACTAGTTGGAAGCTACAATGAGCAGTTCTTC | CASSLRLVGSYNEQFF
- | TRBJ2-2 | TRBD1 | TRBV9 | TGTGCCAGCAGCGTAGGAACAGGGGGCATCGGGGAGCTGTTTTTT | CASSVGTGGIGELFF
few | TRBJ2-7 | TRBD2 | TRBV5-6 | TGTGCCAGCGCTCTAGCGGGCCTCTCCTACGAGCAGTACTTC | CASALAGLSYEQYF
- | TRBJ2-6 | - | TRBV20-1 | TGCAGTGCTAGAGATCCACGAATACAGAGCTCTGGGGCCAACGTCCTGACTTTC | CSARDPRIQSSGANVLTF
few | TRBJ2-5 | - | TRBV7-9 | TGTGCCAGCAGCTTCGGCGGGGCGCTTCGGGAGACCCAGTACTTC | CASSFGGALRETQYF
many | TRBJ2-1 | - | TRBV12-3/TRBV12-4 | TGTGCCAGCAGTTTAGCAGGGGGCAATGAGCAGTTCTTC | CASSLAGGNEQFF
many | TRBJ1-6 | TRBD1 | TRBV7-9 | TGTGCCAGCAGCTCGGGACAGGGGGGTGCCTATAATTCACCCCTCCACTTT | CASSSGQGGAYNSPLHF
few | TRBJ2-5 | TRBD2 | TRBV3-1 | TGTGCCAGCAGCCGGAGGGGAGGGATAGAGACCCAGTACTTC | CASSRRGGIETQYF
many | TRBJ2-3 | - | TRBV10-3 | TGTGCCATCAGTGAGTCAGGCTTCTATACGCAGTATTTT | CAISESGFYTQYF
- | TRBJ2-7 | - | TRBV11-2 | TGTGCCAGCAGCGCCCGGGAGCGGAAGAGATCCTACGAGCAGTACTTC | CASSARERKRSYEQYF
many | TRBJ2-1 | - | TRBV5-1 | TGCGCCAGCAGCTTAGAGGAGCCCTCCTACAATGAGCAGTTCTTC | CASSLEEPSYNEQFF
few | TRBJ2-3 | TRBD2 | TRBV10-3 | TGTGCCATCAGTGAAGGCGGGGGGTGGACAGATACGCAGTATTTT | CAISEGGGWTDTQYF
few | TRBJ1-2 | - | TRBV10-3 | TGTGCCACCAGCTTCGGACCCGAGCGTGGGGATGGCTACACCTTC | CATSFGPERGDGYTF
few | TRBJ1-1 | - | TRBV20-1 | TGCAGTGCTCAGCAACCGGGGGGCTGGAACACTGAAGCTTTCTTT | CSAQQPGGWNTEAFF
- | TRBJ1-2 | TRBD1 | TRBV7-2 | TGTGCCAGCAGCTTAGGGGCAGGGGGCCAGGACTATGGCTACACCTTC | CASSLGAGGQDYGYTF